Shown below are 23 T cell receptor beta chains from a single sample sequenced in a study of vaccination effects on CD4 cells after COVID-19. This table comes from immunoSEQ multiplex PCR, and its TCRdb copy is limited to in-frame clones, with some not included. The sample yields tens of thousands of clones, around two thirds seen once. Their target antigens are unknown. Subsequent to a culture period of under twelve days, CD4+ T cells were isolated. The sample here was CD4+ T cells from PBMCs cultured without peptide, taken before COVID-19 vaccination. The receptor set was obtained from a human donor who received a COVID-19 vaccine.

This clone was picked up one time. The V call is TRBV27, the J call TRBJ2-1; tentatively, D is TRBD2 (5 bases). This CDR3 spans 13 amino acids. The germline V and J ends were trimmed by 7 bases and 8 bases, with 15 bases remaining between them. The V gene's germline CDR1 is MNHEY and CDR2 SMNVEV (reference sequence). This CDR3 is CASILRAGHEQFF. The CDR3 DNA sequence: TGTGCCAGCATCCTTCGGGCGGGCCATGAGCAGTTCTTC.

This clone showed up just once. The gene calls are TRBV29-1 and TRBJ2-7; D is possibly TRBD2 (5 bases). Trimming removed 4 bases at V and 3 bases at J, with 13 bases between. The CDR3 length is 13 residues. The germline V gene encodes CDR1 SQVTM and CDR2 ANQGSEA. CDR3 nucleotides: TGCAGCGTTGGTCGGGGAATCTACTACGAGCAGTACTTC. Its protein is CSVGRGIYYEQYF.

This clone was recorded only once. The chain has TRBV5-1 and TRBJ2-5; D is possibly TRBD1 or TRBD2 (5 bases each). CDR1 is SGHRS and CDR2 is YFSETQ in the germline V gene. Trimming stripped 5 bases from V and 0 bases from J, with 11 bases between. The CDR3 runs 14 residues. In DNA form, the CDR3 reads TGCGCCAGCAGGCCCGGGGCCGACCAAGAGACCCAGTACTTC. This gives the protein CASRPGADQETQYF.

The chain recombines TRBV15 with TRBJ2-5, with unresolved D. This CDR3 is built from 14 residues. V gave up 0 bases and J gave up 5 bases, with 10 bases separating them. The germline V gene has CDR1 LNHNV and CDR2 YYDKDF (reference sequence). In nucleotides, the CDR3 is TGTGCCACCAGCAGAGATTTATTGGGGGAGACCCAGTACTTC. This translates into CATSRDLLGETQYF.

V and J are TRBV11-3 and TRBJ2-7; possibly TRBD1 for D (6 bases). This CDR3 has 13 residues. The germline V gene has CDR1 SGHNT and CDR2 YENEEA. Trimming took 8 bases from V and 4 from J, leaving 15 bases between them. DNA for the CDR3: TGTGCCAGCGGGCCAGGGACATCTTACGAGCAGTACTTC. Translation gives CASGPGTSYEQYF. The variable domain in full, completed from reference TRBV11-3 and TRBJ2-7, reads EAGVVQSPRYKIIEKKQPVAFWCNPISGHNTLYWYLQNLGQGPELLIRYENEEAVDDSQLPKDRFSAERLKGVDSTLKIQPAELGDSAVYLCASGPGTSYEQYFGPGTRLTVT.

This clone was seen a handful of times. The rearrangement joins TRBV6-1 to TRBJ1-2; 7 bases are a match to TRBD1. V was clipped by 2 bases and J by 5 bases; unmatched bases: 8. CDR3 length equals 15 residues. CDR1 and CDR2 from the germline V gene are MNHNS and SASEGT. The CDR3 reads CASSEPEQGKYGYTF. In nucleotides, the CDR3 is TGTGCCAGCAGTGAACCCGAACAGGGGAAGTATGGCTACACCTTC.

The CDR3 loop reads CASRPLPGQENEQFF. Written as DNA, the CDR3 is TGCGCCAGCAGGCCTCTTCCGGGACAGGAAAATGAGCAGTTCTTC. V gene TRBV5-1 combines with J gene TRBJ2-1; 8 bases are a match to TRBD1. The V gene end was trimmed by 5 bases and the J gene end by 7 bases; junction bases not matched to a gene: 11. This CDR3 is built from 15 residues. The germline V gene encodes CDR1 SGHRS and CDR2 YFSETQ. The full variable domain, with the rest looked up from reference TRBV5-1 and TRBJ2-1, is KAGVTQTPRYLIKTRGQQVTLSCSPISGHRSVSWYQQTPGQGLQFLFEYFSETQRNKGNFPGRFSGRQFSNSRSEMNVSTLELGDSALYLCASRPLPGQENEQFFGPGTRLTVL.

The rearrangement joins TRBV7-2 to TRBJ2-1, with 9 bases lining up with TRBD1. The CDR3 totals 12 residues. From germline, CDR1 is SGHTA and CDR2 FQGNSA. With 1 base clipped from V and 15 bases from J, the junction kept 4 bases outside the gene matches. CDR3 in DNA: TGTGCCAGCAGCTTAGGGGACAGGGTCTGGTTCTTC. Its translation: CASSLGDRVWFF.

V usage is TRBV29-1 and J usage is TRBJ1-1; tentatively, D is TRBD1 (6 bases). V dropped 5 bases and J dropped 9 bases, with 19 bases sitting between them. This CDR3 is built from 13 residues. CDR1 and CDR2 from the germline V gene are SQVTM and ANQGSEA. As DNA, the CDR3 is TGCAGCGTTCTAAGACGGGACACAATGCAAGCTTTCTTT. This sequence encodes CSVLRRDTMQAFF.

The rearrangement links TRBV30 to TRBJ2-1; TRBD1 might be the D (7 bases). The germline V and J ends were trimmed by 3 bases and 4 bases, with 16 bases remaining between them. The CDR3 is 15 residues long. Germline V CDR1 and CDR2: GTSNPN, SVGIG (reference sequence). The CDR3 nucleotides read TGTGCCTGGAGAGGAGGGGGCTTGGGGTACAATGAGCAGTTCTTC. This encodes CAWRGGGLGYNEQFF.

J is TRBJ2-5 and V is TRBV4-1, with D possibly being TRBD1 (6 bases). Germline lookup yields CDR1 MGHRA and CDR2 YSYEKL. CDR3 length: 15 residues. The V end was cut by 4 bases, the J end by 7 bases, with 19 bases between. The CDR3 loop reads CASSPTDRQESTQYF. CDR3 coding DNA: TGCGCCAGCAGCCCCACCGACCGACAGGAGTCGACCCAGTACTTC.

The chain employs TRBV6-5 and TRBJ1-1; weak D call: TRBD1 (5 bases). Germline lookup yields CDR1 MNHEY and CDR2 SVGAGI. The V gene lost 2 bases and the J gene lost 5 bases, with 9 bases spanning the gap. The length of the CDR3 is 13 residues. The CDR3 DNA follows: TGTGCCAGCAGTTACGGGGGTCCGACTGAAGCTTTCTTT. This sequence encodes CASSYGGPTEAFF.

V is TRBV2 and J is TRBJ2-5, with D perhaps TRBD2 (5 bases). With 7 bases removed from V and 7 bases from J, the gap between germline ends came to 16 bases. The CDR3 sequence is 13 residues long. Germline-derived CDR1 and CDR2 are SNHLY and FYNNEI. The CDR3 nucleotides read TGTGCCAGCATTGAGGAGGCCTCAGGGACCCAGTACTTC. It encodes CASIEEASGTQYF. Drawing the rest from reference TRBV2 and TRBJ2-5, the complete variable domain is EPEVTQTPSHQVTQMGQEVILRCVPISNHLYFYWYRQILGQKVEFLVSFYNNEISEKSEIFDDQFSVERPDGSNFTLKIRSTKLEDSAMYFCASIEEASGTQYFGPGTRLLVL.

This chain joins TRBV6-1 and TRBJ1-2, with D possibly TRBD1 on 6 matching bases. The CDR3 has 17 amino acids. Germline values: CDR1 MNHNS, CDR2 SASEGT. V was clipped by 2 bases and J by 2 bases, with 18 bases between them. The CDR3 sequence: CASSELGQLGNNYGYTF. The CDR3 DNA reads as TGTGCCAGCAGTGAACTGGGACAACTCGGGAACAACTATGGCTACACCTTC.

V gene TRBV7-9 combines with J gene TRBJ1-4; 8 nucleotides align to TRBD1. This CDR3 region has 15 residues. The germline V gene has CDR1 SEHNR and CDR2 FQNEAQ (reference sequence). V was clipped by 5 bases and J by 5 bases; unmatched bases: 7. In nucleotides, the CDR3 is TGTGCCAGCAGCCAAACCGGGACAGGCAATGAAAAACTGTTTTTT. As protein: CASSQTGTGNEKLFF.

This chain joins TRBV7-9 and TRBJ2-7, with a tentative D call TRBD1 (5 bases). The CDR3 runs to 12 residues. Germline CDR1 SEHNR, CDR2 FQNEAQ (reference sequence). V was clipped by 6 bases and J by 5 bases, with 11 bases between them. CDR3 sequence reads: CASRPGRNEQYF. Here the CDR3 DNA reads TGTGCCAGCAGACCAGGGCGAAACGAGCAGTACTTC.

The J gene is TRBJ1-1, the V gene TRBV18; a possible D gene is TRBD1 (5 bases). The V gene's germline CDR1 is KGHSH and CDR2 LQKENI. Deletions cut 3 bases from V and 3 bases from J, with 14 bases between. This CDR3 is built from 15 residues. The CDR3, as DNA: TGTGCCAGCTCACCGACAACAGGTAGCGACACTGAAGCTTTCTTT. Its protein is CASSPTTGSDTEAFF.

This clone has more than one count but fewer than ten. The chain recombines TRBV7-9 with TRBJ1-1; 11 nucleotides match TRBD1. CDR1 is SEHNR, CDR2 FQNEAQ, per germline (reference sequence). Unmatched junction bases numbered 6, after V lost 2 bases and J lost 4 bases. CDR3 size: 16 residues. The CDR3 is CASSLSSGTGGTEAFF. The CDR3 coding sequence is TGTGCCAGCAGCTTATCTTCCGGGACAGGGGGCACTGAAGCTTTCTTT.

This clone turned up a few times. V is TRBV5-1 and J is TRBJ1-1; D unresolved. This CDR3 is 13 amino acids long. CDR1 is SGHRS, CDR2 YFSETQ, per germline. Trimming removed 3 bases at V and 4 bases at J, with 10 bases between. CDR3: CASSYVVGTEAFF. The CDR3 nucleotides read TGCGCCAGCAGCTATGTGGTGGGCACTGAAGCTTTCTTT.

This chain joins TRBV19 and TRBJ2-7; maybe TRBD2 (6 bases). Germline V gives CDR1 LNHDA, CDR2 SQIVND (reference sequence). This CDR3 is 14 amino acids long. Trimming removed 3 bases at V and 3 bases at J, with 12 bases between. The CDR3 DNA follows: TGTGCCAGTAGTATGGGGGGAGGTGTCTACGAGCAGTACTTC. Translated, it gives CASSMGGGVYEQYF.

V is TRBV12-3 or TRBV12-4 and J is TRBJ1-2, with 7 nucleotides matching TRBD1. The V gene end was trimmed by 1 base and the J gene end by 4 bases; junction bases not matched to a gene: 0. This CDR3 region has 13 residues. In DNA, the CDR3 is TGTGCCAGCAGTTTAGGACAGGGCTATGGCTACACCTTC. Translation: CASSLGQGYGYTF.

CDR3 DNA sequence: TGCGCCAGCAGCTGGGGAGGGACGTCGGCTGAAGCTTTCTTT. This encodes CASSWGGTSAEAFF. The rearrangement uses TRBV5-1 and TRBJ1-1; maybe TRBD1 (5 bases). Germline CDR1 and CDR2: SGHRS and YFSETQ. The V end was cut by 3 bases, the J end by 6 bases, with 15 bases between. This CDR3 contains 14 residues.

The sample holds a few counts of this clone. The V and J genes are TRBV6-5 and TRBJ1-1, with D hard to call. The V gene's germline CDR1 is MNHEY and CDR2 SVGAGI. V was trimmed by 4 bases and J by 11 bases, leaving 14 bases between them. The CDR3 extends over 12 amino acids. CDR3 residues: CASSLTPGVAFF. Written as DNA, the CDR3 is TGTGCCAGCAGTTTGACGCCTGGTGTGGCTTTCTTT.